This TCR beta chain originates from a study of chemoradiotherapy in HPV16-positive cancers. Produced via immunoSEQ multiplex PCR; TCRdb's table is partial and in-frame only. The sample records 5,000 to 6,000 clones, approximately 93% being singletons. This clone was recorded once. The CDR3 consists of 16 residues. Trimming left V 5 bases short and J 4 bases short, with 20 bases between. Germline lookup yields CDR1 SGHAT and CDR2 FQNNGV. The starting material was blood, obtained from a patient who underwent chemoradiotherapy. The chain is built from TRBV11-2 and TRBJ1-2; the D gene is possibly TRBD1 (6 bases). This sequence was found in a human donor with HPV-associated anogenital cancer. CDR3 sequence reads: CASSPGVGERSYGYTF. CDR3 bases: TGTGCCAGCAGCCCAGGGGTCGGGGAACGAAGCTATGGCTACACCTTC.